This T cell receptor (beta chain) is drawn from a study of blood T cell repertoires in COVID-19. Turning to the study itself: Samples came from the United States, Italy and Spain, spanning acute and convalescent COVID-19. Sources were T cells, B-cell-depleted T cells, or PBMCs; the material itself was cDNA or gDNA.

Authors' data handling: Amplification of reference gene primers was used by the study to estimate nucleated cell counts. Sequencing used immunoSEQ multiplex PCR; TCRdb keeps in-frame clones, though not all of them. D and trimming were read from the DNA, whereas the V and J calls and clone size are those reported in that table. This table holds roughly 90,000 clones, about 85% found once. Germline assignment: CDR1 SGHRS and CDR2 YFSETQ. The CDR3 sequence is 13 residues long. V lost 3 bases and J 2 bases, leaving 8 bases between the germline ends. The receptor was derived from an elderly woman with COVID-19, enrolled during active disease. The sample taken for sequencing was peripheral blood. The chain employs TRBV5-1 and TRBJ2-5; no clear D. CDR3 sequence: CASSSTEQETQYF. CDR3 DNA: TGCGCCAGCAGCTCGACTGAACAAGAGACCCAGTACTTC.